This is a list of T cell receptor beta chains from one sample in a study of T-cell reconstitution after alpha-beta-depleted transplantation in children. TCRdb reprocessed the PCR reads with MiXCR, giving one entry per CDR3 protein. The sample has 350,000 to 450,000 distinct CDR3 sequences, about a fifth seen once. The specimen comprised PBMCs from the stem cell graft donor, sampled from the stem cell graft. These receptors all stem from a human donor who donated a stem cell graft to a child with acute myeloid leukemia. Both conserved end residues are part of each CDR3. The D gene is left open where the match is weak. The size entry is marked missing in some rows and otherwise reads once, few, many or a size class.

DNA: TGCGCCAGCAGCCAAGATCCTGGCAAGGGAAGGGGCTACACCTTC; CDR3: CASSQDPGKGRGYTF; size: -; J: TRBJ1-2; V: TRBV4-1; D: -
DNA: TGCGCCAGCAGCTTGGTTCCCGAAACAGGTCAGCCCCAGCATTTT; CDR3: CASSLVPETGQPQHF; size: -; J: TRBJ1-5; V: TRBV5-1; D: -
DNA: TGCAGCGCCCTTAGCGGGAGCTCCTACGAGCAGTACTTC; CDR3: CSALSGSSYEQYF; size: -; J: TRBJ2-7; V: TRBV29-1; D: TRBD2
DNA: TGTGCCATCATATCCGGGGCACTAGCGGGGAACAATGAGCAGTTCTTC; CDR3: CAIISGALAGNNEQFF; size: many; J: TRBJ2-1; V: TRBV10-3; D: TRBD2
DNA: TGTGCCAGCAGTTTACTGGCCAGGGGTTCCTCTGGCTACACCTTC; CDR3: CASSLLARGSSGYTF; size: -; J: TRBJ1-2; V: TRBV28; D: -
DNA: TGCAGTGCCGTGGGACAGGGACCTTACGAGCAGTACTTC; CDR3: CSAVGQGPYEQYF; size: few; J: TRBJ2-7; V: TRBV20-1; D: TRBD1
DNA: TGCAGCGTTGCGGGACAGTATAAAGATACGCAGTATTTT; CDR3: CSVAGQYKDTQYF; size: many; J: TRBJ2-3; V: TRBV29-1; D: TRBD1
DNA: TGTGCCAGCAGTGTATTGGGACAGGCCCACGAGCAGTACTTC; CDR3: CASSVLGQAHEQYF; size: few; J: TRBJ2-7; V: TRBV28; D: TRBD1
DNA: TGCAGTGCTATGGCGCTAGCGGGAGGATCCGATGAGCAGTTCTTC; CDR3: CSAMALAGGSDEQFF; size: -; J: TRBJ2-1; V: TRBV20-1; D: TRBD2
DNA: TGCAGCGGGATTAGCGGGAGCAACAATGAGCAGTTCTTC; CDR3: CSGISGSNNEQFF; size: many; J: TRBJ2-1; V: TRBV29-1; D: TRBD2
DNA: TGCAGCGTTGAAGTGGCCGGGAAGAACACTGAAGCTTTCTTT; CDR3: CSVEVAGKNTEAFF; size: few; J: TRBJ1-1; V: TRBV29-1; D: -
DNA: TGTGCCAGCAGTTTGCGGGAGGGCCATGAGCAGTTCTTC; CDR3: CASSLREGHEQFF; size: many; J: TRBJ2-1; V: TRBV12-3/TRBV12-4; D: TRBD2
DNA: TGTGCCAGCAGTTTAGCTGCGGGAGGACTAAAATACAATGAGCAGTTCTTC; CDR3: CASSLAAGGLKYNEQFF; size: many; J: TRBJ2-1; V: TRBV12-3/TRBV12-4; D: TRBD2
DNA: TGTGCCAGTAGTAGATACGGGACAGGCAGCTCCTACGAGCAGTACTTC; CDR3: CASSRYGTGSSYEQYF; size: -; J: TRBJ2-7; V: TRBV19; D: TRBD1
DNA: TGCGCCAGCAGCCTGTCTTGGGGAGAGACCCAGTACTTC; CDR3: CASSLSWGETQYF; size: -; J: TRBJ2-5; V: TRBV5-1; D: -
DNA: TGCGCCAGCAGTGACGCGGTTTCGGGAGGACCTTCCTCCTACGAGCAGTACTTC; CDR3: CASSDAVSGGPSSYEQYF; size: -; J: TRBJ2-7; V: TRBV10-2; D: TRBD2
DNA: TGTGCCAGCAGCGCACACCGGGACCCTTATTACAATGAGCAGTTCTTC; CDR3: CASSAHRDPYYNEQFF; size: few; J: TRBJ2-1; V: TRBV9; D: -
DNA: TGTGCCAGCAGTTATGGACGGAACTACGAGCAGTACTTC; CDR3: CASSYGRNYEQYF; size: -; J: TRBJ2-7; V: TRBV6-5; D: -
DNA: TGCAGCGTTGAGGAACTAGCGGCGGGGGGGGAGAGCCAGTACTTC; CDR3: CSVEELAAGGESQYF; size: many; J: TRBJ2-5; V: TRBV29-1; D: TRBD2
DNA: TGCAGTGCTAGAATGGGGACAGGGATGGGAGAGACCCAGTACTTC; CDR3: CSARMGTGMGETQYF; size: many; J: TRBJ2-5; V: TRBV20-1; D: TRBD1
DNA: TGTGCCAGCAGCGTAACCAGATACAATGAGCAGTTCTTC; CDR3: CASSVTRYNEQFF; size: once; J: TRBJ2-1; V: TRBV9; D: -
DNA: TGTGCCAGCAGCCTTAATCAGGGGGTAGGCACTGAAGCTTTCTTT; CDR3: CASSLNQGVGTEAFF; size: few; J: TRBJ1-1; V: TRBV7-6; D: TRBD1
DNA: TGCGCCAGCAGCCCCCCCCTAGCGGGACGTTACGAGCAGTACTTC; CDR3: CASSPPLAGRYEQYF; size: -; J: TRBJ2-7; V: TRBV5-1; D: TRBD2
DNA: TGTGCCAGCAGTTTATGGACGGCAAAGAACACTGAAGCTTTCTTT; CDR3: CASSLWTAKNTEAFF; size: -; J: TRBJ1-1; V: TRBV28; D: -
DNA: TGCGCCAGCAGTTTGGAAGGGTATGAAGCTTTCTTT; CDR3: CASSLEGYEAFF; size: -; J: TRBJ1-1; V: TRBV5-1; D: -
DNA: TGTGCCAGCATTTCCGAAGGGGGGAGGGCCGTCAATGAGCAGTTCTTC; CDR3: CASISEGGRAVNEQFF; size: many; J: TRBJ2-1; V: TRBV2; D: -
DNA: TGTGCCAGCAGTTTAACTAGCGGGACCAATGAGCAGTTCTTC; CDR3: CASSLTSGTNEQFF; size: many; J: TRBJ2-1; V: TRBV12-3/TRBV12-4; D: TRBD2
DNA: TGCAGTGCTCGACTAGCGGGAGGGCCCTCAGATACGCAGTATTTT; CDR3: CSARLAGGPSDTQYF; size: -; J: TRBJ2-3; V: TRBV20-1; D: TRBD2
DNA: TGTGCCAGCAGCCAAGATAGGTCGGCGGATGAGCAGTTCTTC; CDR3: CASSQDRSADEQFF; size: -; J: TRBJ2-1; V: TRBV4-2; D: -
DNA: TGTACCAGCAGTGCGATAAGGTACGAGCAGTACTTC; CDR3: CTSSAIRYEQYF; size: -; J: TRBJ2-7; V: TRBV28; D: -
DNA: TGTGCCAGCAGCTTAGAGTACGGCCCCTACGAGCAGTACTTC; CDR3: CASSLEYGPYEQYF; size: many; J: TRBJ2-7; V: TRBV7-8; D: -
DNA: TGTGCCAGCAGAACCGGGACAGGGAGTTACGAGCAGTACTTC; CDR3: CASRTGTGSYEQYF; size: -; J: TRBJ2-7; V: TRBV3-1; D: TRBD1
DNA: TGTGCCAGCAGGAAACAGGGGGCCACCACCACCGGGGAGCTGTTTTTT; CDR3: CASRKQGATTTGELFF; size: few; J: TRBJ2-2; V: TRBV6-1; D: TRBD1
DNA: TGTGCCAGCAGCAGACGTGGGACAGGGGTTTATGGCTACACCTTC; CDR3: CASSRRGTGVYGYTF; size: -; J: TRBJ1-2; V: TRBV12-3/TRBV12-4; D: TRBD1
DNA: TGTGCCACGAGCGCTGGGGGATACAGCTCCTACAATGAGCAGTTCTTC; CDR3: CATSAGGYSSYNEQFF; size: many; J: TRBJ2-1; V: TRBV24-1; D: -
DNA: TGCAGTGCTAGTGCCGGGACAGCCAATGAGCAGTTCTTC; CDR3: CSASAGTANEQFF; size: many; J: TRBJ2-1; V: TRBV20-1; D: TRBD1
DNA: TGTGCCAGCAGTTCCCAGGACTCGGGGTACGAGCAGTACTTC; CDR3: CASSSQDSGYEQYF; size: few; J: TRBJ2-7; V: TRBV12-3/TRBV12-4; D: -
DNA: TGTGCCAGCAGCCCAGCCATGGGTATGGTAGCGGGGATGATCGAGACCCAGTACTTC; CDR3: CASSPAMGMVAGMIETQYF; size: -; J: TRBJ2-5; V: TRBV11-1; D: TRBD2
DNA: TGTGCCAGCAGTTTTTGGGGCCGGACCGAAAAAAACATTCAGTACTTC; CDR3: CASSFWGRTEKNIQYF; size: once; J: TRBJ2-4; V: TRBV12-3/TRBV12-4; D: -
DNA: TGTGCCAGCAGTTCTCCAGGGGTAACCCTACACAATGAGCAGTTCTTC; CDR3: CASSSPGVTLHNEQFF; size: -; J: TRBJ2-1; V: TRBV28; D: -